The clone carrying this T cell receptor (beta chain) appeared once. The target antigen is unknown. The data belong to a study of blood T cells in healthy people across ages. A second PCR, run for roughly 7 to 12 cycles, used a sample-barcoded 5' primer plus a J-beta primer mix. Each of the samples gave a minimum of 3 million paired-end reads that contained CDR3. TCRdb redid the calling of the 5' RACE reads with MiXCR, one entry per CDR3 protein. The table records 1.5 million to 2 million distinct CDR3 sequences, around 42% of them present only once. General study results and limits: Long-lived donors had more naive CD4+ cells and higher diversity than aged donors.

Germline CDR1 is MDHEN and CDR2 is SYDVKM. This CDR3 contains 15 residues. The J gene is TRBJ2-4, the V gene TRBV28, with D perhaps matching TRBD2 (5 bases). The DNA end favors TRBJ2-5, so the J call may be wrong. The specimen sequenced was blood. This TCR came from a human donor in good health. Here the CDR3 DNA reads TGTGCCAGCAGAACCCGATATAAACGAGGGGAGACCCAGTACTTC. Translating it yields CASRTRYKRGETQYF.